The clone carrying this TCR beta chain was recorded only once. This sample was included in a study of blood T cell repertoires in COVID-19. The wider study: COVID-19 samples collected from the United States, Italy and Spain covered acute and convalescent phases. Sources were T cells, B-cell-depleted T cells, or PBMCs; the material itself was cDNA or gDNA.

V gave up 0 bases and J gave up 3 bases, with 9 bases separating them. Germline-derived CDR1 and CDR2 are MGHRA and YSYEKL. The CDR3 has 16 amino acids. As processed by the authors: Using reference gene primer amplification, nucleated cell counts were estimated. TCRdb's table, derived via immunoSEQ multiplex PCR, lists solely in-frame clones and lacks some. The V and J calls and clone size are taken from that table; D and trimming were inferred from the DNA. Of 150,000 to 200,000 clones listed, approximately 85% are singletons. The genes are TRBV4-1 and TRBJ1-6; maybe TRBD1 (6 bases). Sequenced input: peripheral blood. The receptor was isolated from an elderly woman with acute or convalescent COVID-19. The CDR3 DNA reads as TGCGCCAGCAGCCAAGAAAGGGGGAACTATAATTCACCCCTCCACTTT. Translating gives CASSQERGNYNSPLHF.